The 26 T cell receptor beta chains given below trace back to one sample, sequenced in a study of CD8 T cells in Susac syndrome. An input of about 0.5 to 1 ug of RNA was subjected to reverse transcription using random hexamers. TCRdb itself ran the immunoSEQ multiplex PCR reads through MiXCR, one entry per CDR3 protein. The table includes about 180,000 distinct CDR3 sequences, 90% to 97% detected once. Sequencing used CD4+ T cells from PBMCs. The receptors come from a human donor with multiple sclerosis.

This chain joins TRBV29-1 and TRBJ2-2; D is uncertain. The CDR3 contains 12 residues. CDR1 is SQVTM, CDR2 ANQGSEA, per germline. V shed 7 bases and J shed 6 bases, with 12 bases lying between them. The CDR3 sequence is CSGILRSGELFF. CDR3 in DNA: TGCAGCGGTATTTTGCGCTCCGGGGAGCTGTTTTTT.

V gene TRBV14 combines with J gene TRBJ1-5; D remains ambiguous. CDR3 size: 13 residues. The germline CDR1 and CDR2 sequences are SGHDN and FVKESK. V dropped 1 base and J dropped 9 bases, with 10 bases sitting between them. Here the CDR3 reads CASSQVSRGPQHF. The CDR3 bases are TGTGCCAGCAGCCAAGTTTCCCGGGGGCCCCAGCATTTT.

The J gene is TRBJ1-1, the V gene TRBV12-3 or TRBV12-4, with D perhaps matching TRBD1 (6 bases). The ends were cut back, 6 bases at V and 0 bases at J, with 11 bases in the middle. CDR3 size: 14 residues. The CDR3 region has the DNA TGTGCCAGCAGCCTGACAGGAATGAACACTGAAGCTTTCTTT. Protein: CASSLTGMNTEAFF.

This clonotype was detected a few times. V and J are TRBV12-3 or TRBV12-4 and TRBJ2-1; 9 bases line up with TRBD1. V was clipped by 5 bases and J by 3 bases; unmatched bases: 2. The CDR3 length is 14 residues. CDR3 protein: CASSPGQGYNEQFF. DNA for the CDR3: TGTGCCAGCAGTCCGGGACAGGGCTACAATGAGCAGTTCTTC.

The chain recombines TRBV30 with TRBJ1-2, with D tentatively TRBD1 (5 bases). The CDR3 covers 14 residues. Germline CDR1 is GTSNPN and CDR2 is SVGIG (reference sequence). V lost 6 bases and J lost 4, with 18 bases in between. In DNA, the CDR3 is TGTGCCTGCCCCCCGGGACTCTACGCCTATGGCTACACCTTC. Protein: CACPPGLYAYGYTF. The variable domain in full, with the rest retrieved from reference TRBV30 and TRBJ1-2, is SQTIHQWPATLVQPVGSPLSLECTVEGTSNPNLYWYRQAAGRGLQLLFYSVGIGQISSEVPQNLSASRPQDRQFILSSKKLLLSDSGFYLCACPPGLYAYGYTFGSGTRLTVV.

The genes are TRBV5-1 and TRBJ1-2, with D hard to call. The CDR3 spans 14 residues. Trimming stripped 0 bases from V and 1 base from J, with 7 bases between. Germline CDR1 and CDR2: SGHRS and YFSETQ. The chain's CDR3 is CASSLEGLNYGYTF. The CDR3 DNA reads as TGCGCCAGCAGCTTGGAAGGCCTTAACTATGGCTACACCTTC.

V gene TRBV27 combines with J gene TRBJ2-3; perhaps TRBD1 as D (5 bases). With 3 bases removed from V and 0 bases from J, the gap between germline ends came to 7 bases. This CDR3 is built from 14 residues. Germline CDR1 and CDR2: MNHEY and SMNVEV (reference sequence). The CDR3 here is CASSFRQSTDTQYF. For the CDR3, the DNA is TGTGCCAGCAGTTTCCGACAGAGCACAGATACGCAGTATTTT.

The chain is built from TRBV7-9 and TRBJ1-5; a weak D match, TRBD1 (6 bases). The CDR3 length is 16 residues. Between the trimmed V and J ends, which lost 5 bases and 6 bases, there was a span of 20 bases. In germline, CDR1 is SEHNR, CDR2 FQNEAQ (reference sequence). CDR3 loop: CASSPGTSEGVQPQHF. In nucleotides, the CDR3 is TGTGCCAGCAGCCCCGGGACCTCGGAGGGGGTTCAGCCCCAGCATTTT.

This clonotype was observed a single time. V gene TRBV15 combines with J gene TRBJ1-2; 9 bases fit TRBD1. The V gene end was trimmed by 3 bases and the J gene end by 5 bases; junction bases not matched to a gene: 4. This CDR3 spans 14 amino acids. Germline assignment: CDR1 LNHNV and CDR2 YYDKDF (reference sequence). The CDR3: CATSRGQGEYGYTF. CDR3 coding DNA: TGTGCCACCAGCAGGGGACAGGGCGAATATGGCTACACCTTC. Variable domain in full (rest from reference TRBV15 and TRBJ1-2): DAMVIQNPRYQVTQFGKPVTLSCSQTLNHNVMYWYQQKSSQAPKLLFHYYDKDFNNEADTPDNFQSRRPNTSFCFLDIRSPGLGDTAMYLCATSRGQGEYGYTFGSGTRLTVV.

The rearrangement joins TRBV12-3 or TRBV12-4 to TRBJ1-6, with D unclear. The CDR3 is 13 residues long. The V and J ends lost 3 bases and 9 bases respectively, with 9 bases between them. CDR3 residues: CASSFGRSSPLHF. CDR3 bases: TGTGCCAGCAGTTTCGGACGGAGTTCACCCCTCCACTTT.

CDR3 sequence: CASSPGTDVEQYF. CDR3 nucleotides: TGCGCCAGCAGCCCGGGGACCGATGTGGAGCAGTACTTC. This chain uses TRBV5-1 with TRBJ2-7; D could derive from TRBD1 or TRBD2 (5 bases each). This CDR3 region has 13 residues. Per germline, CDR1 SGHRS and CDR2 YFSETQ. Deletions cut 4 bases from V and 7 bases from J, with 15 bases between.

The CDR3 sequence: CASSYADSYEQYF. The CDR3 DNA is TGTGCCAGCAGTTATGCAGACTCCTACGAGCAGTACTTC. The J gene is TRBJ2-7, the V gene TRBV27; D remains ambiguous. Trimming pared 4 bases from V and 0 bases from J, leaving 7 bases between. Per the germline V gene, CDR1 is MNHEY and CDR2 is SMNVEV (reference sequence). CDR3 length equals 13 residues.

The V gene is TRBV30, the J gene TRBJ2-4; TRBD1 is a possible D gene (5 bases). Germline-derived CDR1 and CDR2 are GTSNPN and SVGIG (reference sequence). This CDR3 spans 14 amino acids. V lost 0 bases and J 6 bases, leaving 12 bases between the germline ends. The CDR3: CAWSVMGPGNIQYF. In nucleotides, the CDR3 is TGTGCCTGGAGTGTAATGGGGCCCGGAAACATTCAGTACTTC.

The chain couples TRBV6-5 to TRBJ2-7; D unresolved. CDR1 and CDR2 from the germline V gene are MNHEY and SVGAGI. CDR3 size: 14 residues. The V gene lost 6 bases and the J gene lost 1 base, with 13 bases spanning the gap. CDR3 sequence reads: CASSRSRQSYEQYF. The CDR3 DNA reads TGTGCCAGCAGCCGGTCTCGACAATCCTACGAGCAGTACTTC.

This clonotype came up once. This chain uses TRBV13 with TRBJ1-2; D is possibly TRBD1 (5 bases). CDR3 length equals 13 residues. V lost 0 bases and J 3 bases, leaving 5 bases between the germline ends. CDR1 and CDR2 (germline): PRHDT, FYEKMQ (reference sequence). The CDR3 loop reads CASSLGRDYGYTF. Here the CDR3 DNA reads TGTGCCAGCAGCTTAGGCAGGGACTATGGCTACACCTTC.

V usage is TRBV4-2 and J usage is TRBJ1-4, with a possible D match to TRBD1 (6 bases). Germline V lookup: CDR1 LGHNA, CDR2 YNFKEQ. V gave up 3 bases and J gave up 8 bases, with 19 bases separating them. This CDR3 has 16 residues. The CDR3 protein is CASSHRDTRRGEKLFF. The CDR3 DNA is TGTGCCAGCAGCCATCGGGACACCCGAAGGGGAGAAAAACTGTTTTTT.

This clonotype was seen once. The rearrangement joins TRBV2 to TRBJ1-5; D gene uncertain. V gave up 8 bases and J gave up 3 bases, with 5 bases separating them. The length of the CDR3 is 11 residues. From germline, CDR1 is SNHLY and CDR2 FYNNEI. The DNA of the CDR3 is TGTGCCAGCGGTCCCAATCAGCCCCAGCATTTT. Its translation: CASGPNQPQHF. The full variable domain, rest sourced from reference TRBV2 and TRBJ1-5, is EPEVTQTPSHQVTQMGQEVILRCVPISNHLYFYWYRQILGQKVEFLVSFYNNEISEKSEIFDDQFSVERPDGSNFTLKIRSTKLEDSAMYFCASGPNQPQHFGDGTRLSIL.

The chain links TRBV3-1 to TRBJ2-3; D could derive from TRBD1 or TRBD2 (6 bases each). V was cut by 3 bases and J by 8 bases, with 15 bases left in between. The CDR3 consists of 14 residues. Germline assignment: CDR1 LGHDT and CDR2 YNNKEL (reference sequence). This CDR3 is CASSQATGAPTQYF. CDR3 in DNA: TGTGCCAGCAGCCAGGCGACGGGGGCCCCTACGCAGTATTTT.

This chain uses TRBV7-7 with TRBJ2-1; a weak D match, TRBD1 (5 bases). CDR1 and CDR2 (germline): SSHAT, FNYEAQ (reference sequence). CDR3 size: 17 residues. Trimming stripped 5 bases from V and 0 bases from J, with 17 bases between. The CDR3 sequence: CASSPRQSPSSYNEQFF. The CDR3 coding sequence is TGTGCCAGCAGCCCACGACAGAGTCCAAGCTCCTACAATGAGCAGTTCTTC.

The CDR3 region has the DNA TGTGCCAGCAGCTTGGAGGGGACGTTGGGCTACACCTTC. It encodes CASSLEGTLGYTF. The V call is TRBV5-6, the J call TRBJ1-2; D perhaps matches TRBD1 (5 bases). Germline lookup yields CDR1 SGHDT and CDR2 YYEEEE. Trimming shortened V by 0 bases and J by 8 bases, and 11 bases separated the two germline ends. The CDR3 runs to 13 residues.

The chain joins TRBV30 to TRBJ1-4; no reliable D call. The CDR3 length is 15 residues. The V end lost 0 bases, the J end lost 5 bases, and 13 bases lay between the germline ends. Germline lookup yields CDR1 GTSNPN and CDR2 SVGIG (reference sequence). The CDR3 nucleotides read TGTGCCTGGAGTGTACTGGAGAGGTTCAATGAAAAACTGTTTTTT. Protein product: CAWSVLERFNEKLFF.

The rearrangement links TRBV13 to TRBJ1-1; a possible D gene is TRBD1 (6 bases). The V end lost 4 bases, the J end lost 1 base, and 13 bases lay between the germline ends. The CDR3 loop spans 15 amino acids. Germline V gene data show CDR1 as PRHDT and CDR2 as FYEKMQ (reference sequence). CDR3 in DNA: TGTGCCAGCAGCTCTCCGGGACAACGGAACACTGAAGCTTTCTTT. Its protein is CASSSPGQRNTEAFF.

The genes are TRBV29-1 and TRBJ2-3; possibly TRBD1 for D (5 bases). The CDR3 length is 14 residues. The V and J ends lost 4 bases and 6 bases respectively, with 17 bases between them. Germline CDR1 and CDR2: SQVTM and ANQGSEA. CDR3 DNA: TGCAGCGTTGGGGGCAGAGCCCGTCCGGATACGCAGTATTTT. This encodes CSVGGRARPDTQYF.

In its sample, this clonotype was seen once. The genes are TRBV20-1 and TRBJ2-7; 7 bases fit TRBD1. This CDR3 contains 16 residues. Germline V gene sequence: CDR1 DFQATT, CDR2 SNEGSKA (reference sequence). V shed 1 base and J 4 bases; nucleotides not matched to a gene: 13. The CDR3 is CSARAPQGVTPYEQYF. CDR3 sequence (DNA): TGCAGTGCTAGAGCCCCGCAGGGGGTGACACCTTACGAGCAGTACTTC.

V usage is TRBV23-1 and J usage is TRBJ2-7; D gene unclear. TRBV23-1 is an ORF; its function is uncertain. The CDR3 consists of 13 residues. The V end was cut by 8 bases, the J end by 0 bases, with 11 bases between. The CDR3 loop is CASGTACSYEQYF. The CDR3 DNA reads TGCGCCAGCGGTACTGCGTGCTCCTACGAGCAGTACTTC.

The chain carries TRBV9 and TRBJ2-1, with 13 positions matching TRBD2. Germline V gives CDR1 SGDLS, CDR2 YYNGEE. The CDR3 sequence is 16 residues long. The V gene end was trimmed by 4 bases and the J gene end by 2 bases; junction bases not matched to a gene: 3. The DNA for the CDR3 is TGTGCCAGCAGCTCAGGGACTAGCGGGGCCTACAATGAGCAGTTCTTC. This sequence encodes CASSSGTSGAYNEQFF.